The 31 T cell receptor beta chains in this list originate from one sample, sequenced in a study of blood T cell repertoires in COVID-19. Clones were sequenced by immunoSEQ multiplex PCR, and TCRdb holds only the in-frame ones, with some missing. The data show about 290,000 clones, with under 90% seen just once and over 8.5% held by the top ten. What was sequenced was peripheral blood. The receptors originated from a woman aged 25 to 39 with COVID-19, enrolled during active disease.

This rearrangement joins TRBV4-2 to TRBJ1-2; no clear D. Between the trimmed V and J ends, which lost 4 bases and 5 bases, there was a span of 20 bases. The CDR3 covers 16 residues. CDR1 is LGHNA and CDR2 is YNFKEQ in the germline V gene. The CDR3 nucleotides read TGTGCCAGCAGCCCGGATCTTTGGAGCCTATATTATGGCTACACCTTC. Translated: CASSPDLWSLYYGYTF.

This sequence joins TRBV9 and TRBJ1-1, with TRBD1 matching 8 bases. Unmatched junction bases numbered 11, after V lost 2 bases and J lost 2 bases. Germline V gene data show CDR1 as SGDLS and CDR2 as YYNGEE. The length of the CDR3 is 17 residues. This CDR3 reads CASSVTTGGSRNTEAFF. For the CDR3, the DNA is TGTGCCAGCAGCGTCACCACAGGGGGAAGTCGAAACACTGAAGCTTTCTTT.

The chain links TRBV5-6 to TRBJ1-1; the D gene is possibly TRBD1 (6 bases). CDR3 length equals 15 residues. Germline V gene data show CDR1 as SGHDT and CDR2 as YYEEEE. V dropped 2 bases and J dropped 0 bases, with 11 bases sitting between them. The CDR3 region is CASSLYTGMNTEAFF. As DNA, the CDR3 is TGTGCCAGCAGCTTATATACAGGGATGAACACTGAAGCTTTCTTT.

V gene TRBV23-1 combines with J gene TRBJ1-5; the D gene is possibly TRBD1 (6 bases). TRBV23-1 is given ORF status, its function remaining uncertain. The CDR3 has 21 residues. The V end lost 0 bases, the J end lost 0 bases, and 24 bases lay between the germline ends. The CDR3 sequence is CASSQSGLPQGMLYSNQPQHF. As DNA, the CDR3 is TGCGCCAGCAGTCAATCAGGATTACCACAGGGAATGTTATATAGCAATCAGCCCCAGCATTTT.

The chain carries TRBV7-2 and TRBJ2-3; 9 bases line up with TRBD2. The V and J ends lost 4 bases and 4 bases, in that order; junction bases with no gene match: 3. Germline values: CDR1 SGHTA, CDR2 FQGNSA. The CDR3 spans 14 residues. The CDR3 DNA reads TGTGCCAGCAGCTGGCGGGGGGGCCCAGATACGCAGTATTTT. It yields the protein CASSWRGGPDTQYF.

CDR3 loop: CASSPRDRAGYTF. The CDR3 nucleotides read TGTGCCAGTAGTCCCCGGGACAGGGCTGGCTACACCTTC. The V call is TRBV19, the J call TRBJ1-2; TRBD1 matches 9 bases. The CDR3 extends over 13 amino acids. Germline V gene data show CDR1 as LNHDA and CDR2 as SQIVND (reference sequence). J was trimmed by 7 bases and V by 5 bases; bases with no gene match: 5.

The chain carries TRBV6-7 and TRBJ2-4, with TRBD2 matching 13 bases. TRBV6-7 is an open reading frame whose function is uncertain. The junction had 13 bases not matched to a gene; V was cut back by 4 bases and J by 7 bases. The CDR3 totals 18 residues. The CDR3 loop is CASSSGLAGVTPHNIQYF. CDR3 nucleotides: TGTGCCAGCAGTTCAGGACTAGCGGGGGTCACGCCCCATAACATTCAGTACTTC.

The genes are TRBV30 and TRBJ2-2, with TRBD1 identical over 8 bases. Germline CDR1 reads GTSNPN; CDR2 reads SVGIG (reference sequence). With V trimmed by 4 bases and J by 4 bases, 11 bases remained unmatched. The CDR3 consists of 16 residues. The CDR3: CAWNAFVTGATGELFF. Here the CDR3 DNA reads TGTGCCTGGAATGCTTTTGTGACAGGGGCCACCGGGGAGCTGTTTTTT.

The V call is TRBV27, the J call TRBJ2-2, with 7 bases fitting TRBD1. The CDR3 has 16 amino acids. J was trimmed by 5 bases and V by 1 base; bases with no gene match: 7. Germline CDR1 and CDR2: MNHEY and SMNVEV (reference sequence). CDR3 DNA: TGTGCCAGCAGTTTATATGGGTCAGGGGGAACCGGGGAGCTGTTTTTT. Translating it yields CASSLYGSGGTGELFF.

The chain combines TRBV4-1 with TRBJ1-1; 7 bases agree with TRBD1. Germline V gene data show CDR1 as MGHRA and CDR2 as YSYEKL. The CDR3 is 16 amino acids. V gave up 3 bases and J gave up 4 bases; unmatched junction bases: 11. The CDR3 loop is CASSHGQEVGSTEAFF. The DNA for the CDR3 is TGCGCCAGCAGCCACGGACAGGAGGTCGGGAGCACTGAAGCTTTCTTT.

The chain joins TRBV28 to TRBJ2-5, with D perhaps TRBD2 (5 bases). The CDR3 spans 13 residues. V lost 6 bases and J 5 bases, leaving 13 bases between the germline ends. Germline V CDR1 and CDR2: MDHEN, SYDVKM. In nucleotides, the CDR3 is TGTGCCAGCAGCGGGGTGGCACTGGAGACCCAGTACTTC. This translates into CASSGVALETQYF.

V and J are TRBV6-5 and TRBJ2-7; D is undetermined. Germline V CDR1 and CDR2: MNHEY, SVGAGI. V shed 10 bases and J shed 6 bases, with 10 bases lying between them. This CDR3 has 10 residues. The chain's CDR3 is CATPTGEQYF. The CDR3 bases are TGTGCCACCCCTACTGGCGAGCAGTACTTC.

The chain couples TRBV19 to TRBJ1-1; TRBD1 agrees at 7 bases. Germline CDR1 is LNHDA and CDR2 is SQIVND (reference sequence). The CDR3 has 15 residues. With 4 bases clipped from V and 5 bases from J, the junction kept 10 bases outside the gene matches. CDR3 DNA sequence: TGTGCCAGTAGTAGCACATTACAGGGGTGGACTGAAGCTTTCTTT. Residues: CASSSTLQGWTEAFF.

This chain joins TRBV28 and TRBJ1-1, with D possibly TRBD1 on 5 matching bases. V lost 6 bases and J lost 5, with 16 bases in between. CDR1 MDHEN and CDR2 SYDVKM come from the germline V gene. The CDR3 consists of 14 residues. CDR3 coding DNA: TGTGCCAGCAGGTTTCGGGGGTTAAAAACTGAAGCTTTCTTT. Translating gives CASRFRGLKTEAFF.

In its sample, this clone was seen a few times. The DNA of the CDR3 is TGTGCCAGCAGCCTCATTAGCGGGGGTTGGGAGACCCAGTACTTC. Its protein product is CASSLISGGWETQYF. V and J are TRBV3-1 (or the pseudogene TRBV3-2) and TRBJ2-5, with TRBD2 matching over 9 bases. Per the germline V gene, CDR1 is LGHDT and CDR2 is YNNKEL (reference sequence). The CDR3 is 15 residues long. V lost 4 bases to trimming and J lost 5 bases; unmatched junction nucleotides: 8.

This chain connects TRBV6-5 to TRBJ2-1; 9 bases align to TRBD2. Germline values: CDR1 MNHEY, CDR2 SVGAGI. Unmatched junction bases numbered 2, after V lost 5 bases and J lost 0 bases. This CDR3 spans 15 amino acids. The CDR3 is CASSISGGSYNEQFF. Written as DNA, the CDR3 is TGTGCCAGCAGTATTAGCGGGGGCTCCTACAATGAGCAGTTCTTC.

The CDR3 sequence: CASSLGQIGYEQYF. DNA of the CDR3: TGCGCCAGCAGCTTGGGGCAGATTGGCTACGAGCAGTACTTC. The chain employs TRBV5-1 and TRBJ2-7; D is ambiguous. V was pared by 0 bases and J by 3 bases, with 10 bases between. Germline V CDR1 and CDR2: SGHRS, YFSETQ. The CDR3 has 14 amino acids.

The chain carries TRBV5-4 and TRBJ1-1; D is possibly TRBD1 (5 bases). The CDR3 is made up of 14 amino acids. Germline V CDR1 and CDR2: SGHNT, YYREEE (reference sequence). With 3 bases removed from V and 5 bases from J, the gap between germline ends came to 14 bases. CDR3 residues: CASSSGLGGTEAFF. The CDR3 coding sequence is TGTGCCAGCAGCTCTGGCTTGGGGGGAACTGAAGCTTTCTTT.

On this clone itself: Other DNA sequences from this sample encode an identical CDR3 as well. CDR3 sequence: CASSLVGGQETQYF. CDR3 nucleotide sequence: TGTGCCAGCAGCTTAGTGGGCGGGCAAGAGACCCAGTACTTC. This chain connects TRBV7-9 to TRBJ2-5; the D gene is possibly TRBD2 (5 bases). The V end was cut by 1 base, the J end by 2 bases, with 8 bases between. The CDR3 runs 14 residues. Germline CDR1 SEHNR, CDR2 FQNEAQ (reference sequence).

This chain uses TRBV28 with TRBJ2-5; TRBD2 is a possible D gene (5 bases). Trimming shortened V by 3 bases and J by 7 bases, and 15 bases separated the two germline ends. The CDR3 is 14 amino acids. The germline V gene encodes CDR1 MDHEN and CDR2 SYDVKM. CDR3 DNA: TGTGCCAGCAGTTTCCACGACCTGGGGAGGACCCAGTACTTC. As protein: CASSFHDLGRTQYF.

DNA for the CDR3: TGTGCCAGCAGCTTAGTGGTGGCATTGAGGAACCGGGGGGAGCTGTTTTTT. Amino acids: CASSLVVALRNRGELFF. The V and J genes are TRBV7-6 and TRBJ2-2; D ambiguous. The germline V gene encodes CDR1 SGHVS and CDR2 FNYEAQ. The CDR3 totals 17 residues. The V gene lost 1 base and the J gene lost 8 bases, with 20 bases spanning the gap. The complete variable domain, with remaining parts taken from reference TRBV7-6 and TRBJ2-2, reads GAGVSQSPRYKVTKRGQDVALRCDPISGHVSLYWYRQALGQGPEFLTYFNYEAQQDKSGLPNDRFSAERPEGSISTLTIQRTEQRDSAMYRCASSLVVALRNRGELFFGEGSRLTVL.

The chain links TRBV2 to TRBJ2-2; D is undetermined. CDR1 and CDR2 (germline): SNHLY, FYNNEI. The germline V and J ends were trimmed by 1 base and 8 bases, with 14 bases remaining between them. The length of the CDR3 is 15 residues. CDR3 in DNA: TGTGCCAGCAGTGAAGTGCGGTCCCCTAGAGGGGAGCTGTTTTTT. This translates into CASSEVRSPRGELFF.

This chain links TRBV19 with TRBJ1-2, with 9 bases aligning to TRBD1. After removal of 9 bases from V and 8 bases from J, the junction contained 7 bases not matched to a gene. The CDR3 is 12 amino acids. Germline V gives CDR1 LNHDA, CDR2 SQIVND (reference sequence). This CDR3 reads CASSTGGQGYTF. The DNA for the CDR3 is TGTGCCAGCAGCACAGGGGGCCAGGGCTACACCTTC. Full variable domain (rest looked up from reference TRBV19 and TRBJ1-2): DGGITQSPKYLFRKEGQNVTLSCEQNLNHDAMYWYRQDPGQGLRLIYYSQIVNDFQKGDIAEGYSVSREKKESFPLTVTSAQKNPTAFYLCASSTGGQGYTFGSGTRLTVV.

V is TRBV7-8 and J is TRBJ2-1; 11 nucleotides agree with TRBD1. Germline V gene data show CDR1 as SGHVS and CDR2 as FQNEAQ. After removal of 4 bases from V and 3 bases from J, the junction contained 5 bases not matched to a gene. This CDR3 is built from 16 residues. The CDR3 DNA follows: TGTGCCAGCAGCTGGTCTGGGACAGGGGGCTACAATGAGCAGTTCTTC. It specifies CASSWSGTGGYNEQFF.

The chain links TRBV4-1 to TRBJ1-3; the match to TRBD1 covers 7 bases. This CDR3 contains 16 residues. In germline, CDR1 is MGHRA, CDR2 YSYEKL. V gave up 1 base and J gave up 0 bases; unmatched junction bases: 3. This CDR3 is CASSQGTGLSGNTIYF. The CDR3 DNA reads TGCGCCAGCAGCCAAGGGACAGGTCTCTCTGGAAACACCATATATTTT.

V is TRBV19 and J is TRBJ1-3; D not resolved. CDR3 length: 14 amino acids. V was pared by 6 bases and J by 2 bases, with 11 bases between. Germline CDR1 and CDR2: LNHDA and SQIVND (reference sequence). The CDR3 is CASRRASTGNTIYF. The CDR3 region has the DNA TGTGCCAGTAGGAGGGCGTCTACTGGAAACACCATATATTTT.

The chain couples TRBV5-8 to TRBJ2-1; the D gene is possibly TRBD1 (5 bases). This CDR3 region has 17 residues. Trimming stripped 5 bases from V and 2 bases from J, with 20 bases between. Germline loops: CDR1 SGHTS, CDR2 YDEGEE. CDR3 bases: TGTGCCAGCAGTTCCCTGTGGGTTGGGGCCCCCTACAATGAGCAGTTCTTC. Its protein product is CASSSLWVGAPYNEQFF.

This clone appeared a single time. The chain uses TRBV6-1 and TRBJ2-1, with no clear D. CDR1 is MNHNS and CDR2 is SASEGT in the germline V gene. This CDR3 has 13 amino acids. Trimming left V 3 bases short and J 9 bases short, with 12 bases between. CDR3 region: CASSDKPHGEQFF. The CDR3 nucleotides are TGTGCCAGCAGTGACAAACCCCACGGTGAGCAGTTCTTC.

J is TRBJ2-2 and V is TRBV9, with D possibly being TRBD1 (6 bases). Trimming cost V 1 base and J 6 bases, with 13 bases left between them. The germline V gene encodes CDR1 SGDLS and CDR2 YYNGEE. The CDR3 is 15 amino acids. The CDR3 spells CASSVNRVGAGELFF. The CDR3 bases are TGTGCCAGCAGCGTAAACAGGGTTGGTGCCGGGGAGCTGTTTTTT.

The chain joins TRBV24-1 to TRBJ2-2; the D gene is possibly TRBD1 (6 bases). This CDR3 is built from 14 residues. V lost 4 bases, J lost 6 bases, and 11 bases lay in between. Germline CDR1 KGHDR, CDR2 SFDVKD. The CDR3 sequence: CATSEPQGAGELFF. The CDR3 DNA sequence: TGTGCCACCAGTGAGCCACAGGGCGCCGGGGAGCTGTTTTTT.

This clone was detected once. The CDR3 region is CASSLEMGGQNTEAFF. CDR3 DNA: TGTGCCAGCAGCTTGGAGATGGGGGGGCAAAACACTGAAGCTTTCTTT. The chain uses TRBV7-8 and TRBJ1-1; D may be TRBD1 (6 bases). Germline CDR1 is SGHVS and CDR2 is FQNEAQ. Trimming removed 3 bases at V and 2 bases at J, with 16 bases between. The CDR3 sequence is 16 residues long.